This T cell receptor (beta chain) is from a study of neurological immune-mediated disorders (dated by TCRdb to the late 2010s). For context, the study as a whole: Peripheral blood TCR-beta repertoires from HTLV-I-associated myelopathy (HAM/TSP) patients, multiple sclerosis patients and healthy controls were compared by UMI-based sequencing. Of the roughly 71 subjects in the cohort, about 14 were HAM/TSP patients, about 35 were multiple sclerosis patients, and some 20 were healthy controls. The approximately 100 TCR-beta libraries included longitudinal samples, technical triplicates and paired sorted CD4+ and CD8+ T-cell subsets alongside PBMC samples.

cDNA was synthesized by template-switch 5'RACE using a primer carrying a 10-nucleotide random unique molecular identifier by which each TCR transcript was tagged. Each sequencing run produced over 180 million TCR-beta sequences covering 15-18 subjects. The RNeasy kit was used for extraction of total RNA. The KAPA Real-time Library Amplification kit was used to amplify TCR-beta VDJ regions with primers for the TCR constant region and the 5'RACE anchor. A first PCR added sample indexes and Illumina adaptors, after which a second PCR increased the library yield. After Ampure bead purification, the TCR product of roughly 650 bp was size-selected on a 2% E-gel SizeSelection system. Before pooling, library quality was assessed on a Bioanalyzer, concentration was determined with Qubit, and library quantification was performed with the Kapa Library Quantification kit. Libraries were sequenced paired-end 2 x 150 bp on an Illumina HiSeq 2500. To increase sequence diversity, about 23-32% phiX was spiked into each library pool. On the authors' methods: Quality-filtered reads were processed with the UMI-based MiGEC pipeline, which removed over 75% of raw TCR sequences during error correction. IMGT germline references were used for aligning VDJ genes, and each clonotype was defined as a unique CDR3 amino acid sequence together with its V-J genes. VDJtools evaluated clonal expansion, Shannon diversity and CDR3 relatedness (CalcPairwiseDistances, ClusterSamples); CLCbio workbench built phylogenetic trees. Using coefficient-of-variation modelling across technical triplicates, the study counted a clone as expanded if it had at least 8 unique UMIs. TCRdb reprocessing: public reads trimmed at Q25 with fastp, clones called with MiXCR, in-frame beta chains kept. Each entry is one CDR3 protein sequence, shown with its most common DNA and genes. The V and J calls follow TCRdb's processing rather than the paper's. The sample profile shows 35,000 or so distinct CDR3 sequences; over 12% of them were found once. The ten largest clones capture around 27% of the sample.

Ten or more counts support this clonotype. Its recognized antigen is unknown. The sample holds no much larger clone one base away, and base qualities are not on file. The paper's findings and limits, for the study overall: No identical CDR3 amino acid sequences were found to be shared among expanded clones across subjects, suggesting that TCR-beta repertoires were private in all groups. The highest TCR clonal expansion was observed in HAM/TSP patients, whereas the lowest was observed in MS patients, even when compared with healthy controls.

For unsorted PBMC libraries, 2 million PBMCs were used after storage in RNAlater at -80 degrees C until RNA extraction. Peripheral blood underwent Ficoll-Hypaque density gradient centrifugation to isolate PBMCs, which were then cryopreserved in liquid nitrogen. As encoded in the germline V gene (reference sequence), CDR1 is SGHKS while CDR2 is YYEKEE. V is cut by 0 bases and J by 4 bases, and the space between the germline ends is 20 bases. Including the terminal cysteine and phenylalanine, the CDR3 comprises 18 residues. Only the CDR3 DNA stays, 54 bases, in frame from base 1. The receptor was isolated from a woman aged 45-65 years with HTLV-1-associated myelopathy (HAM/TSP). The chain was built from TRBV5-5 and TRBJ2-1, with TRBD1 tentatively as D gene (6 bases match). Sequencing used PBMCs. The CDR3: CASSLDGVGTPRYNEQFF. The sequenced DNA: TGTGCCAGCAGCTTGGATGGTGTAGGGACACCGAGGTACAATGAGCAGTTCTTC.